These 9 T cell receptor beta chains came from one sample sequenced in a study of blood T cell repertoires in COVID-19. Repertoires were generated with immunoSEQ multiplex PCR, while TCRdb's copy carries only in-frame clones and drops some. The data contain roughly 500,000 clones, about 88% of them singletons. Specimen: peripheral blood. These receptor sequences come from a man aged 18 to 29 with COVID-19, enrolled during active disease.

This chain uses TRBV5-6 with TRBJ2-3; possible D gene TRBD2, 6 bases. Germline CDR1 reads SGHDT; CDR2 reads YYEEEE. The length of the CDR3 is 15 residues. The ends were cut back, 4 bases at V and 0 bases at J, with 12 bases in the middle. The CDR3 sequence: CASSRDSASTDTQYF. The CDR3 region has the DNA TGTGCCAGCAGCCGGGACTCGGCGAGCACAGATACGCAGTATTTT.

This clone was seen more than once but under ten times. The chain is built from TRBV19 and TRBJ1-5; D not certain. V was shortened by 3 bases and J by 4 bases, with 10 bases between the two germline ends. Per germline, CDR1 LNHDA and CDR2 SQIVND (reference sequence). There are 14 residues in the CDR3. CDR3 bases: TGTGCCAGTAGTATGATTGGGCCTAATCAGCCCCAGCATTTT. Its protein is CASSMIGPNQPQHF.

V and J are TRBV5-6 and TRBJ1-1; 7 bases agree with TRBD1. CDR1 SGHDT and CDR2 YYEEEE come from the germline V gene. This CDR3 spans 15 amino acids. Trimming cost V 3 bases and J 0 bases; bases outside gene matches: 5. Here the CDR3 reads CASSWGTAMNTEAFF. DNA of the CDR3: TGTGCCAGCAGCTGGGGGACAGCCATGAACACTGAAGCTTTCTTT.

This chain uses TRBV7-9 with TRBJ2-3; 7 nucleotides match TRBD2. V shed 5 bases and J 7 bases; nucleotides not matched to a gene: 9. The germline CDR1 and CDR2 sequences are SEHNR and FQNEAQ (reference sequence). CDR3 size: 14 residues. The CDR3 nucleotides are TGTGCCAGCAGCCTAGGCGGACTAGGTAATACGCAGTATTTT. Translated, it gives CASSLGGLGNTQYF.

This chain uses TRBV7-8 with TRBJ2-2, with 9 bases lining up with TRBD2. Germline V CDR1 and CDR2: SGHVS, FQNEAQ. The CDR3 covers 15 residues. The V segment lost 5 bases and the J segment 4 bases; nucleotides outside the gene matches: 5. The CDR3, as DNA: TGTGCCAGCAGCCCGCGGGGGGGCGGCACCGGGGAGCTGTTTTTT. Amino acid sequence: CASSPRGGGTGELFF.

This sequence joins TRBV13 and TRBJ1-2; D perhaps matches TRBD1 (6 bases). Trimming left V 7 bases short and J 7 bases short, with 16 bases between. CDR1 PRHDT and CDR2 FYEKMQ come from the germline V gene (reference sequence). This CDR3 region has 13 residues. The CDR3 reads CASKAGGPGGYTF. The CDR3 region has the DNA TGTGCCAGCAAAGCGGGGGGGCCGGGTGGCTACACCTTC.

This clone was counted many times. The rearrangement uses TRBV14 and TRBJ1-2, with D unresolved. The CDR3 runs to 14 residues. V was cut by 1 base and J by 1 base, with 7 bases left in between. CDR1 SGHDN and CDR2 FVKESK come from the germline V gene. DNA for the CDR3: TGTGCCAGCAGCCAAGTTGCGGTTAACTATGGCTACACCTTC. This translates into CASSQVAVNYGYTF. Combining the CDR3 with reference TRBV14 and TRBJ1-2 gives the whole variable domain EAGVTQFPSHSVIEKGQTVTLRCDPISGHDNLYWYRRVMGKEIKFLLHFVKESKQDESGMPNNRFLAERTGGTYSTLKVQPAELEDSGVYFCASSQVAVNYGYTFGSGTRLTVV.

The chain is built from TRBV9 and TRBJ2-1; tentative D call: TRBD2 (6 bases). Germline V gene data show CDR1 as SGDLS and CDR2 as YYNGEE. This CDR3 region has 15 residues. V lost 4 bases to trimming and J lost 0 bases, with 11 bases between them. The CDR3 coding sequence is TGTGCCAGCAGCCCCACCGGGAGCTCCTACAATGAGCAGTTCTTC. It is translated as CASSPTGSSYNEQFF.

The CDR3 reads CAISESREDTEAFF. In DNA, the CDR3 is TGTGCCATCAGTGAGTCGAGAGAGGACACTGAAGCTTTCTTT. This chain uses TRBV10-3 with TRBJ1-1, with no clear D. Germline CDR1 is ENHRY and CDR2 is SYGVKD. V was pared by 0 bases and J by 3 bases, with 8 bases between. The length of the CDR3 is 14 residues.